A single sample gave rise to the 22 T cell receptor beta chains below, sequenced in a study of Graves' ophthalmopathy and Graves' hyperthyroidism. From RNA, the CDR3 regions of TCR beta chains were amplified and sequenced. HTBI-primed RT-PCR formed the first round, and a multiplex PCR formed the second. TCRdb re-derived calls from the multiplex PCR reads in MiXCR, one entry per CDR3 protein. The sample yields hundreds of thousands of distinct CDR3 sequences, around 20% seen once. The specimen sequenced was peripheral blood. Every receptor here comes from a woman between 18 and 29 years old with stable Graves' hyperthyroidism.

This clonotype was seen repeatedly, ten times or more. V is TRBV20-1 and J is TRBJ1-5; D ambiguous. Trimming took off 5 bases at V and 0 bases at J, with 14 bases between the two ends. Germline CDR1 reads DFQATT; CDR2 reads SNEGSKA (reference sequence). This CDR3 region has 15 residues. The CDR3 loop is CSASPAPYSNQPQHF. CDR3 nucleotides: TGCAGTGCTTCACCCGCCCCTTATAGCAATCAGCCCCAGCATTTT.

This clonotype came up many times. The chain's CDR3 is CASSQGQGPFYEQYF. The CDR3 region has the DNA TGTGCCAGCAGCCAGGGACAAGGGCCCTTCTACGAGCAGTACTTC. This chain connects TRBV9 to TRBJ2-7; weak D call: TRBD1 (6 bases). This CDR3 contains 15 residues. Trimming shortened V by 4 bases and J by 3 bases, and 17 bases separated the two germline ends. CDR1 is SGDLS, CDR2 YYNGEE, per germline.

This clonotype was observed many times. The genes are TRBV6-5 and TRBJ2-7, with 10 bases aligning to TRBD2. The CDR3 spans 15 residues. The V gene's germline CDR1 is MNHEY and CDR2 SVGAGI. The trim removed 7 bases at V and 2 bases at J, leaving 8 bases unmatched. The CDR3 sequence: CASTGTSGATYEQYF. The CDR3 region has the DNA TGTGCCAGCACCGGAACTAGCGGGGCTACCTACGAGCAGTACTTC.

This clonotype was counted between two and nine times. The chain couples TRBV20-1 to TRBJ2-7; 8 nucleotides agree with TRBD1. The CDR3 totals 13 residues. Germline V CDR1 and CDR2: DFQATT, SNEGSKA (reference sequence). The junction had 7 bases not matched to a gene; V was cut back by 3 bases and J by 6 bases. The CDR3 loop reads CSASHGQGIEQYF. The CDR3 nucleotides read TGCAGTGCTAGCCATGGACAGGGCATCGAGCAGTACTTC.

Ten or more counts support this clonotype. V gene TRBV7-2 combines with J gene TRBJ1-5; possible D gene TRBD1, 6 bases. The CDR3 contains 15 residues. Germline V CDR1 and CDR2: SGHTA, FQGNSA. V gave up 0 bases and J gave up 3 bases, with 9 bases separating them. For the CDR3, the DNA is TGTGCCAGCAGCTTAGCGTTGGGGGCCAATCAGCCCCAGCATTTT. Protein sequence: CASSLALGANQPQHF. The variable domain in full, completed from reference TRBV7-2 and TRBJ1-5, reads GAGVSQSPSNKVTEKGKDVELRCDPISGHTALYWYRQSLGQGLEFLIYFQGNSAPDKSGLPSDRFSAERTGGSVSTLTIQRTQQEDSAVYLCASSLALGANQPQHFGDGTRLSIL.

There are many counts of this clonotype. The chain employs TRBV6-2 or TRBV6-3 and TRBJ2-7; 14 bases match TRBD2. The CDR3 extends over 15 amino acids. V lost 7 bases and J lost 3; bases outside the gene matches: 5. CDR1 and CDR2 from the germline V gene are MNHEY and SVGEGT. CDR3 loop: CASTGTSGGFYEQYF. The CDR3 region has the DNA TGTGCCAGCACCGGGACTAGCGGGGGTTTCTACGAGCAGTACTTC.

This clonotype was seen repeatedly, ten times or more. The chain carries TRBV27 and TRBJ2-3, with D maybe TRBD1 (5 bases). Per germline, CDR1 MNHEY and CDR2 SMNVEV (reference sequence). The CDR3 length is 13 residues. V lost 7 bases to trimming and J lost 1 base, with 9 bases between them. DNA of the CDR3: TGTGCCAGCACCCAGGGCCGCACAGATACGCAGTATTTT. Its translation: CASTQGRTDTQYF.

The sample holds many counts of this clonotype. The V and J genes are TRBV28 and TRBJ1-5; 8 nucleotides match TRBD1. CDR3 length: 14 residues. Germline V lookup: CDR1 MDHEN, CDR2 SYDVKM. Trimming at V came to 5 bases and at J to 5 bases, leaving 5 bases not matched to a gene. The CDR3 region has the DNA TGTGCCAGCAGTAGAATACAGGGGGATCAGCCCCAGCATTTT. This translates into CASSRIQGDQPQHF.

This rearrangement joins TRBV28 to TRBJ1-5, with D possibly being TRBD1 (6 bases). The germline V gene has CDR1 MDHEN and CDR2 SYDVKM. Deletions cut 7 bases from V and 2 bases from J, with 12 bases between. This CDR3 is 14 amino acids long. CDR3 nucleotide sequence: TGTGCCAGCACCTCAGGGGAGGGCAATCAGCCCCAGCATTTT. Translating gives CASTSGEGNQPQHF.

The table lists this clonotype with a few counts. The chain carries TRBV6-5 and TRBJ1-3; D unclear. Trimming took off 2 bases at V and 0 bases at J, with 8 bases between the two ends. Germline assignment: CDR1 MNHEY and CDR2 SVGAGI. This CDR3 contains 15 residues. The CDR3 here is CASSYGRNSGNTIYF. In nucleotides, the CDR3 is TGTGCCAGCAGTTACGGGCGGAACTCTGGAAACACCATATATTTT.

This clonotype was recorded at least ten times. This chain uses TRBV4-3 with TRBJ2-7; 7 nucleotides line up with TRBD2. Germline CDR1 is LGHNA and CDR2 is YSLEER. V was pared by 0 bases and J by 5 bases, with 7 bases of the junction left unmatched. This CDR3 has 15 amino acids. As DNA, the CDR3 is TGCGCCAGCAGCCAAGAAGGGAGGGAATTTGACGAGCAGTACTTC. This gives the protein CASSQEGREFDEQYF.

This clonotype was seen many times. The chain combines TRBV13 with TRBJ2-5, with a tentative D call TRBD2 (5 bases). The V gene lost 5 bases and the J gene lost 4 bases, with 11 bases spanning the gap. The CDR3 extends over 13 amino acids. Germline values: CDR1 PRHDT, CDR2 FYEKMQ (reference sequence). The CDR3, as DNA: TGTGCCAGCAGCGGTCAGGCGGGAGAGACCCAGTACTTC. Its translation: CASSGQAGETQYF.

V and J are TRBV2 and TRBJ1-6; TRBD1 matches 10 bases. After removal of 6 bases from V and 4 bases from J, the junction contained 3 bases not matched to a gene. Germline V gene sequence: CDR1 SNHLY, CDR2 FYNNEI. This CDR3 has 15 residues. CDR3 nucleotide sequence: TGTGCCAGCAGGTTGGACAGGGGGTATAATTCACCCCTCCACTTT. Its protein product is CASRLDRGYNSPLHF.

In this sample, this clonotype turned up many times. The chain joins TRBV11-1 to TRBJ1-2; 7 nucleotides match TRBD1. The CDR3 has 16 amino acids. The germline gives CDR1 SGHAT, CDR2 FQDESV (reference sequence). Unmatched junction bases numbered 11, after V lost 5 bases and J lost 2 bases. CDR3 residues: CASSHYPTGPNYGYTF. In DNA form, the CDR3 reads TGTGCCAGCAGCCATTACCCGACAGGGCCGAACTATGGCTACACCTTC.

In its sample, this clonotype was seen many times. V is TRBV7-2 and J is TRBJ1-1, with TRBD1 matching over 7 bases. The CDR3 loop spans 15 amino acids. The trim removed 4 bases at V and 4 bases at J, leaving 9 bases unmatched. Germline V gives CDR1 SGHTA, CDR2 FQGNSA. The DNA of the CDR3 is TGTGCCAGCAGCTCGAGACAGGGAGTCAGCACTGAAGCTTTCTTT. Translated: CASSSRQGVSTEAFF.

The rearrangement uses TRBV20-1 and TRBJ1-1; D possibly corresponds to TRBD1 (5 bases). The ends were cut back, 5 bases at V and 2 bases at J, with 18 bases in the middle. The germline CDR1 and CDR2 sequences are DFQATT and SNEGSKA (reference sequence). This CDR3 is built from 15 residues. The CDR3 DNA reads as TGCAGTGCTGAGATTCTCGGGGGGGATAACACTGAAGCTTTCTTT. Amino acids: CSAEILGGDNTEAFF.

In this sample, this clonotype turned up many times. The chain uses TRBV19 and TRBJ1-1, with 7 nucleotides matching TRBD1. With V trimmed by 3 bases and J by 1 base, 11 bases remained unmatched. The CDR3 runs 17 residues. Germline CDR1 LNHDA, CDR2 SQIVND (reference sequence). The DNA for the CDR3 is TGTGCCAGTAGTATTGGAGGGCCCGGGACAGCGAACACTGAAGCTTTCTTT. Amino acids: CASSIGGPGTANTEAFF. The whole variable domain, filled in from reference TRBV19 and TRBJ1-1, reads DGGITQSPKYLFRKEGQNVTLSCEQNLNHDAMYWYRQDPGQGLRLIYYSQIVNDFQKGDIAEGYSVSREKKESFPLTVTSAQKNPTAFYLCASSIGGPGTANTEAFFGQGTRLTVV.

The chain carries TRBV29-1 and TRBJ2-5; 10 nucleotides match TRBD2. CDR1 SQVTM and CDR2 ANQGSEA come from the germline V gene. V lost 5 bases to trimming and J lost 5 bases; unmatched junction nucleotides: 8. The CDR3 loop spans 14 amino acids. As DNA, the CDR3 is TGCAGCGTTATCCCTAGCGGGGGCTGGGAGACCCAGTACTTC. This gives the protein CSVIPSGGWETQYF.

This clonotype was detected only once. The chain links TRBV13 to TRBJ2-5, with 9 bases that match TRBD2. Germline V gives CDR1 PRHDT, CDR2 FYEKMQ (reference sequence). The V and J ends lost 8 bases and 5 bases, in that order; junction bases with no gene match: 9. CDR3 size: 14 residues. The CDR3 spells CASGREGRRETQYF. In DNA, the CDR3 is TGTGCCAGCGGGCGGGAGGGCCGGAGGGAGACCCAGTACTTC.

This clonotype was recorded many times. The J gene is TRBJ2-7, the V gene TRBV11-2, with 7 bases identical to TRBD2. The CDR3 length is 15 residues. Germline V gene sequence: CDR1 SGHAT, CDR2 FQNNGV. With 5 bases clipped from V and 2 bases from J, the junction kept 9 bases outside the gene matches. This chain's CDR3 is CASSPWEGAPYEQYF. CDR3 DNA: TGTGCCAGCAGCCCCTGGGAGGGTGCCCCCTACGAGCAGTACTTC.

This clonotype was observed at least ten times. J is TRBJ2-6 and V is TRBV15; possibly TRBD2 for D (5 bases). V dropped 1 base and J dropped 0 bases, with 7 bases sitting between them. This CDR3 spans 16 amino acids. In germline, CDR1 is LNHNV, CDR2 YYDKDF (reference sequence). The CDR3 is CATSRVRGSGANVLTF. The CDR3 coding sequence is TGTGCCACCAGCAGAGTCCGGGGCTCTGGGGCCAACGTCCTGACTTTC.

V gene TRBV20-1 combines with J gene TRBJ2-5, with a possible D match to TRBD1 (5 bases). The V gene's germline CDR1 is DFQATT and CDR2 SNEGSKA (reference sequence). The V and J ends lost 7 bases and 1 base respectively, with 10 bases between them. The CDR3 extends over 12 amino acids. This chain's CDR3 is CSVQGTQETQYF. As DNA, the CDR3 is TGCAGTGTTCAGGGAACCCAAGAGACCCAGTACTTC.